This TCR beta chain was found in a study of blood T cell repertoires in COVID-19. As for the study in general: The cDNA or gDNA used as material had been derived from T cells, B-cell-depleted T cells, or PBMCs.

In the authors' workflow: Reference gene primer amplification yielded estimated nucleated cell counts. Profiling relied on immunoSEQ multiplex PCR, and the TCRdb table lists in-frame clones only, not all of them. The V and J calls and clone size are taken from that table; D and trimming were inferred from the DNA. The sample carries around 250,000 clones, 86% recorded once. Germline V gene sequence: CDR1 LNHDA, CDR2 SQIVND (reference sequence). Trimming cost V 3 bases and J 2 bases, with 11 bases left between them. The CDR3 covers 15 residues. This chain joins TRBV19 and TRBJ2-1; D might be TRBD2 (6 bases). The sequence was collected from a man aged 60 to 69 with acute or convalescent COVID-19. The sequenced sample consisted of peripheral blood. The CDR3 sequence is CASSIGGATYNEQFF. In DNA, the CDR3 is TGTGCCAGTAGTATCGGCGGGGCAACCTACAATGAGCAGTTCTTC.